Presented here are 17 T cell receptor beta chains from one specimen sequenced in a study of T cell responses to AZD1222 COVID-19 vaccine. Sequencing was performed with immunoSEQ multiplex PCR; in TCRdb, only in-frame clones are kept and a portion is missing. The repertoire includes 77,000 or so clones, 75% to 90% of them detected once, and 30% to 35% sits in the top ten. Sample: peripheral blood, taken on day 0 of AZD1222 vaccination. The source of these receptors is an adult in good health.

The rearrangement joins TRBV7-8 to TRBJ2-5; possibly TRBD1 for D (6 bases). The CDR3 covers 15 residues. With 1 base removed from V and 1 base from J, the gap between germline ends came to 10 bases. Per germline, CDR1 SGHVS and CDR2 FQNEAQ. Here the CDR3 reads CASSLEAGVQETQYF. The CDR3 DNA reads TGTGCCAGCAGCTTAGAAGCAGGGGTCCAAGAGACCCAGTACTTC.

The chain carries TRBV28 and TRBJ2-7, with TRBD2 matching over 10 bases. V trimming: 5 bases; J trimming: 2 bases; junction bases outside the gene matches: 9. Germline V gene data show CDR1 as MDHEN and CDR2 as SYDVKM. The CDR3 length is 16 residues. In nucleotides, the CDR3 is TGTGCCAGCAGTACACCCACTAGCGGGGACCCCTACGAGCAGTACTTC. Translation: CASSTPTSGDPYEQYF.

The gene calls are TRBV5-1 and TRBJ2-3, with D possibly TRBD2 on 6 matching bases. The CDR3 extends over 17 amino acids. The V gene lost 4 bases and the J gene lost 2 bases, with 20 bases spanning the gap. CDR1 is SGHRS and CDR2 is YFSETQ in the germline V gene. This CDR3 reads CASSLTSPGTFTDTQYF. In DNA, the CDR3 is TGCGCCAGCAGCCTCACATCGCCAGGGACTTTCACAGATACGCAGTATTTT.

V usage is TRBV6-5 and J usage is TRBJ2-3, with D tentatively TRBD1 (5 bases). The CDR3 has 14 residues. V gave up 7 bases and J gave up 2 bases, with 13 bases separating them. Looked up from germline, CDR1 is MNHEY and CDR2 is SVGAGI. CDR3 DNA: TGTGCCAGCAAGACCAGGGCCAACACAGATACGCAGTATTTT. It is translated as CASKTRANTDTQYF.

The chain carries TRBV21-1 and TRBJ1-5. TRBV21-1 is designated a pseudogene. The CDR3 length is 17 residues. CDR3 region: CASSGFGGRGSNQPQHF. DNA of the CDR3: TGTGCCAGCAGCGGTTTCGGGGGGCGCGGTAGCAATCAGCCCCAGCATTTT.

The chain employs TRBV7-2 and TRBJ1-4, with D possibly TRBD1 on 6 matching bases. Germline V gene sequence: CDR1 SGHTA, CDR2 FQGNSA. CDR3 size: 14 residues. Trimming took off 1 base at V and 8 bases at J, with 11 bases between the two ends. As DNA, the CDR3 is TGTGCCAGCAGCTTAGGGACAGCGGGGGAAAAACTGTTTTTT. Protein: CASSLGTAGEKLFF.

As to this clone: The sample carries other DNA sequences with the same CDR3. CDR3 DNA sequence: TGTGCCAGCAGTTTGAGAGGGTATGGCTACACCTTC. This gives the protein CASSLRGYGYTF. The rearrangement links TRBV28 to TRBJ1-2; no firm D call. The CDR3 totals 12 residues. The germline V and J ends were trimmed by 3 bases and 5 bases, with 7 bases remaining between them. The germline V gene has CDR1 MDHEN and CDR2 SYDVKM.

J is TRBJ2-7 and V is TRBV5-1, with 7 bases that match TRBD2. After removal of 2 bases from V and 6 bases from J, the junction contained 17 bases not matched to a gene. This CDR3 is built from 17 residues. Germline V gene data show CDR1 as SGHRS and CDR2 as YFSETQ. In DNA form, the CDR3 reads TGCGCCAGCAGCTTTTCCCCGGTAGGGGAGGGCCTAATCGAGCAGTACTTC. Translated, it gives CASSFSPVGEGLIEQYF. Full variable domain (outside the CDR3, taken from reference TRBV5-1 and TRBJ2-7): KAGVTQTPRYLIKTRGQQVTLSCSPISGHRSVSWYQQTPGQGLQFLFEYFSETQRNKGNFPGRFSGRQFSNSRSEMNVSTLELGDSALYLCASSFSPVGEGLIEQYFGPGTRLTVT.

The chain uses TRBV19 and TRBJ1-5, with D hard to call. This CDR3 has 13 amino acids. Trimming stripped 2 bases from V and 3 bases from J, with 5 bases between. The germline CDR1 and CDR2 sequences are LNHDA and SQIVND (reference sequence). CDR3 region: CASSIQANQPQHF. The DNA for the CDR3 is TGTGCCAGTAGTATACAGGCCAATCAGCCCCAGCATTTT.

V is TRBV6-2 or TRBV6-3 and J is TRBJ1-1, with 9 nucleotides matching TRBD1. V shed 4 bases, J shed 4 bases, and the junction held 10 bases outside the gene matches. The CDR3 runs to 16 residues. Per the germline V gene, CDR1 is MNHEY and CDR2 is SVGEGT. CDR3 sequence reads: CASSSDRDRDLTEAFF. The DNA for the CDR3 is TGTGCCAGCAGTTCCGACCGGGACAGGGACCTCACTGAAGCTTTCTTT.

V usage is TRBV4-1 and J usage is TRBJ1-4; D perhaps matches TRBD1 (5 bases). This CDR3 is built from 15 residues. V dropped 2 bases and J dropped 3 bases, with 10 bases sitting between them. Germline V gene sequence: CDR1 MGHRA, CDR2 YSYEKL. The CDR3 DNA sequence: TGCGCCAGCAGCCAAAGTTGGGGGGCTAATGAAAAACTGTTTTTT. Its translation is CASSQSWGANEKLFF.

The J gene is TRBJ1-2, the V gene TRBV6-5; 9 positions agree with TRBD1. CDR3 length: 15 amino acids. With V trimmed by 5 bases and J by 2 bases, 6 bases remained unmatched. Germline-derived CDR1 and CDR2 are MNHEY and SVGAGI. The CDR3 DNA reads TGTGCCAGCAGTCAAATAGGGACAGGGAACTATGGCTACACCTTC. Translating gives CASSQIGTGNYGYTF.

The table lists this clone with many counts. CDR3 bases: TGTGCCAGCAGCGGCTCCGGGACATATTCCTATGGCTACACCTTC. Translating gives CASSGSGTYSYGYTF. The rearrangement links TRBV7-9 to TRBJ1-2; D perhaps matches TRBD1 (6 bases). V lost 5 bases and J lost 4, with 17 bases in between. This CDR3 region has 15 residues. Germline loops: CDR1 SEHNR, CDR2 FQNEAQ (reference sequence).

J is TRBJ1-4 and V is TRBV7-9; 11 positions agree with TRBD1. Germline lookup yields CDR1 SEHNR and CDR2 FQNEAQ (reference sequence). This CDR3 contains 16 residues. V lost 5 bases, J lost 6 bases, and 8 bases stayed unmatched. The CDR3 reads CASSTGTGGLDEKLFF. The CDR3, as DNA: TGTGCCAGCAGCACTGGGACAGGGGGATTGGATGAAAAACTGTTTTTT.

The V gene is TRBV7-2, the J gene TRBJ2-6; D call uncertain. Germline CDR1 is SGHTA and CDR2 is FQGNSA. CDR3 length: 13 residues. Trimming pared 8 bases from V and 7 bases from J, leaving 12 bases between. The CDR3: CASGTARANVLTF. In DNA form, the CDR3 reads TGTGCCAGCGGTACGGCGCGCGCCAACGTCCTGACTTTC.

The chain has TRBV5-1 and TRBJ2-3; 7 bases match TRBD2. Germline V lookup: CDR1 SGHRS, CDR2 YFSETQ. J was trimmed by 6 bases and V by 2 bases; bases with no gene match: 15. This CDR3 contains 17 residues. The CDR3 protein is CASSFGAATSPQDTQYF. CDR3 nucleotides: TGCGCCAGCAGCTTTGGAGCCGCGACTAGCCCTCAGGATACGCAGTATTTT.

V usage is TRBV5-1 and J usage is TRBJ2-3, with no clear D. Per the germline V gene, CDR1 is SGHRS and CDR2 is YFSETQ. V lost 0 bases to trimming and J lost 2 bases, with 4 bases between them. The CDR3 covers 13 residues. The CDR3 sequence: CASSLEYTDTQYF. As DNA, the CDR3 is TGCGCCAGCAGCTTGGAGTACACAGATACGCAGTATTTT. Together with reference TRBV5-1 and TRBJ2-3, the CDR3 gives the full variable domain: KAGVTQTPRYLIKTRGQQVTLSCSPISGHRSVSWYQQTPGQGLQFLFEYFSETQRNKGNFPGRFSGRQFSNSRSEMNVSTLELGDSALYLCASSLEYTDTQYFGPGTRLTVL.